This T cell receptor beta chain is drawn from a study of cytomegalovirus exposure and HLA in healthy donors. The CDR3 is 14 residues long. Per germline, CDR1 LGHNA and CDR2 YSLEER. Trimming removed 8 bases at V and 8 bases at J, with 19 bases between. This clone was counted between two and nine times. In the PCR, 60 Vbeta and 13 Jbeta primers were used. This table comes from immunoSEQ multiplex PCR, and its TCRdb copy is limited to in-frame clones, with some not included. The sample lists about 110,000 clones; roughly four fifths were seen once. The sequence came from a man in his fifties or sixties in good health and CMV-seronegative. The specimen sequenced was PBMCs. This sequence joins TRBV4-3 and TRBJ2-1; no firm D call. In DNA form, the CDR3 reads TGCGCCAGCTCCCCGATGGCCCCCTTCGATGAGCAGTTCTTC. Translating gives CASSPMAPFDEQFF.